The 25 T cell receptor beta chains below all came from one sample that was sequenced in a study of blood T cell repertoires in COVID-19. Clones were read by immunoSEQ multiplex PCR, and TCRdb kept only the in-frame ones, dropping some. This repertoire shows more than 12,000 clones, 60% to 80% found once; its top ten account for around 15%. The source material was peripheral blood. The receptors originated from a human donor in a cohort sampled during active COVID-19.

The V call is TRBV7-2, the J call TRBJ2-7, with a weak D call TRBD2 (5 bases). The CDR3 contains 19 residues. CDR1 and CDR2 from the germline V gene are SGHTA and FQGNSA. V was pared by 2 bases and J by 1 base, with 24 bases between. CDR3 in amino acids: CASSLRPASFSTISYEQYF. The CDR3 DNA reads TGTGCCAGCAGCTTAAGGCCCGCTAGCTTTTCGACAATTTCCTACGAGCAGTACTTC.

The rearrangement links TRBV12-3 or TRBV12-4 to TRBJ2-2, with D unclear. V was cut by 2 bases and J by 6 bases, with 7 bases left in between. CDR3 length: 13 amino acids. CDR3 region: CASSLRSSGELFF. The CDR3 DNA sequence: TGTGCCAGCAGTTTACGTTCTTCCGGGGAGCTGTTTTTT.

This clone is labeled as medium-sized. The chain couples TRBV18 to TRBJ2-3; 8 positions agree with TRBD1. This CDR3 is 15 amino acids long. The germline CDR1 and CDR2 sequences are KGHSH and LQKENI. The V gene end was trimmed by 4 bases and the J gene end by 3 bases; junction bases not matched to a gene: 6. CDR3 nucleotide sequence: TGTGCCAGCTCACTCCCGACAGGGGTGACAGATACGCAGTATTTT. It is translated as CASSLPTGVTDTQYF.

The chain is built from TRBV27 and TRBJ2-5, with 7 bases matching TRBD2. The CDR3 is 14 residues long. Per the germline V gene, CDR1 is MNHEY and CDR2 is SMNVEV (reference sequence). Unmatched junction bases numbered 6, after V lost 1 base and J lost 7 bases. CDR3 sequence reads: CASSLYSSGGTQYF. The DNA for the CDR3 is TGTGCCAGCAGTTTATATTCTAGCGGAGGGACCCAGTACTTC.

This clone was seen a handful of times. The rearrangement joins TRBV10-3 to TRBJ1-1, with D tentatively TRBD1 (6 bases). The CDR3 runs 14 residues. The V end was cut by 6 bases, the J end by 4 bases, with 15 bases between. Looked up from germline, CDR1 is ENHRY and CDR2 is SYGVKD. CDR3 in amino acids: CAIRGAEGSTEAFF. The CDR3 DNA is TGTGCCATCAGGGGGGCTGAGGGGTCCACTGAAGCTTTCTTT.

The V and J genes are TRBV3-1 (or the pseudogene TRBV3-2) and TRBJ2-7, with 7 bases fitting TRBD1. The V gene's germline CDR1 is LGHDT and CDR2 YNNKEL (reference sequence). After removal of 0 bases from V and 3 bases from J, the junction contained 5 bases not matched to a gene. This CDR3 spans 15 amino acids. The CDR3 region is CASSQDQTGFYEQYF. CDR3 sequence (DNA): TGTGCCAGCAGCCAAGATCAGACAGGGTTCTACGAGCAGTACTTC.

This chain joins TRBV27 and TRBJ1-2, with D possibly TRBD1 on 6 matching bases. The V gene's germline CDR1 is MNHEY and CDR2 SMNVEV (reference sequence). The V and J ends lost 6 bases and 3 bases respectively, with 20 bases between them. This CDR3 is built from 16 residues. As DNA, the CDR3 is TGTGCCAGCAGATTGGGGGGGCAATGGGAGGACTATGGCTACACCTTC. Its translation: CASRLGGQWEDYGYTF.

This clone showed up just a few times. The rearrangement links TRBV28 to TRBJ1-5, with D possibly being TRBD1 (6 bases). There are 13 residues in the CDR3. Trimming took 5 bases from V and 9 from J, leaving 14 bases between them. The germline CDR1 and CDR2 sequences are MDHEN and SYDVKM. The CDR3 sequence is CASSEQGGRPQHF. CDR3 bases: TGTGCCAGCAGTGAACAGGGCGGTAGGCCCCAGCATTTT.

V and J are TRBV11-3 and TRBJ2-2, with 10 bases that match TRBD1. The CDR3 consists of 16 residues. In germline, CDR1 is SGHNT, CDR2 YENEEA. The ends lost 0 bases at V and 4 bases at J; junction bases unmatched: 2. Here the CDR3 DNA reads TGTGCCAGCAGCTTAGAAGGGACAGGGGCCACCGGGGAGCTGTTTTTT. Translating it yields CASSLEGTGATGELFF.

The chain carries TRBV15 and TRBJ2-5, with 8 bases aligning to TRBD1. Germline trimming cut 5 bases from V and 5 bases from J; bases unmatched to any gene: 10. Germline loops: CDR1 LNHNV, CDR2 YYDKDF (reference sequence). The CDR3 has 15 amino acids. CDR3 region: CATSREDNRGETQYF. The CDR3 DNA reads TGTGCCACCAGCCGCGAAGATAACAGGGGGGAGACCCAGTACTTC.

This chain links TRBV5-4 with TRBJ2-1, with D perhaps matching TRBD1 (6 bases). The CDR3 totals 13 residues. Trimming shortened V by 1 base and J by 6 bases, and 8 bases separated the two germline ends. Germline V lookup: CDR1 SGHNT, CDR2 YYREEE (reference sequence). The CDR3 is CASSLQGGNEQFF. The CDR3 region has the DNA TGTGCCAGCAGCTTGCAAGGGGGCAATGAGCAGTTCTTC.

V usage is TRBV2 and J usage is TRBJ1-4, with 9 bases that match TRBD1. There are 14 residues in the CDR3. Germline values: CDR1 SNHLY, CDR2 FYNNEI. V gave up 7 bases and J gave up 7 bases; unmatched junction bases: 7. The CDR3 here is CASTWTGEGEKLFF. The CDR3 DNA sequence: TGTGCCAGCACCTGGACAGGGGAAGGTGAAAAACTGTTTTTT.

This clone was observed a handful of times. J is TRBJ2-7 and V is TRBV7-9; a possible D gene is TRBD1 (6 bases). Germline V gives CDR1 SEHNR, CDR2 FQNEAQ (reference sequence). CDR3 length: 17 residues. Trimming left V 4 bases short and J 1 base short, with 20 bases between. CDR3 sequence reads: CASSSQNREGISYEQYF. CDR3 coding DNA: TGTGCCAGCAGCTCACAGAACAGGGAAGGGATATCCTACGAGCAGTACTTC.

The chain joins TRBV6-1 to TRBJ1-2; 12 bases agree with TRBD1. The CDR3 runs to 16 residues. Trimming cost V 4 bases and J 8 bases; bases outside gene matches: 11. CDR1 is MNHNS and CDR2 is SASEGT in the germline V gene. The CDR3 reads CASSVGTGGPSAGYTF. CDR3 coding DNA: TGTGCCAGCAGTGTAGGGACAGGGGGCCCGTCGGCAGGCTACACCTTC.

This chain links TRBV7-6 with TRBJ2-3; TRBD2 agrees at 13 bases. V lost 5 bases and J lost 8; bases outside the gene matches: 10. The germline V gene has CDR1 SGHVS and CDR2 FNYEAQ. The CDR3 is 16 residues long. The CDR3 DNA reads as TGTGCCAGCAGCGCCACTAGCGGGGGGGCCGTCGGTACGCAGTATTTT. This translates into CASSATSGGAVGTQYF.

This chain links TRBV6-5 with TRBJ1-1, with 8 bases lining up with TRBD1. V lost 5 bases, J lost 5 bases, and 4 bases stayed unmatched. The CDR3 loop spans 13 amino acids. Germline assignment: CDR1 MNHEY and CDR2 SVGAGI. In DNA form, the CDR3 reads TGTGCCAGCAGTCTCGACAGGGGTACTGAAGCTTTCTTT. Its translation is CASSLDRGTEAFF.

The CDR3 DNA reads TGTGCCAGCAGCAAAAAAGATCGAGGAAACTATGGCTACACCTTC. It encodes CASSKKDRGNYGYTF. This chain joins TRBV21-1 and TRBJ1-2. TRBV21-1 is a known pseudogene. This CDR3 is 15 amino acids long.

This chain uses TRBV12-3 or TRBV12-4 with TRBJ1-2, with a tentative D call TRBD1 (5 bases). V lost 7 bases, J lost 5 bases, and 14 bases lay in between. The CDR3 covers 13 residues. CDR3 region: CASTQDIIYGYTF. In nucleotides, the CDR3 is TGTGCCAGCACCCAGGACATAATATATGGCTACACCTTC.

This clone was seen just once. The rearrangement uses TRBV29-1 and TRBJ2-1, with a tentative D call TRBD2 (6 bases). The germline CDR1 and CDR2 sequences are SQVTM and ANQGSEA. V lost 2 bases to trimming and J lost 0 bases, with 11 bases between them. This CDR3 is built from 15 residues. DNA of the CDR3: TGCAGCGTTGAAAGGCGGGATCGCTCCTACAATGAGCAGTTCTTC. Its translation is CSVERRDRSYNEQFF.

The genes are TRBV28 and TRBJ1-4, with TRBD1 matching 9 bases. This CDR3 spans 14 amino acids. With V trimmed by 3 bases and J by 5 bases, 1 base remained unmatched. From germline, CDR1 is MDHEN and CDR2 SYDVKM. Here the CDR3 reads CASSFGTGNEKLFF. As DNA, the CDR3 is TGTGCCAGCAGTTTTGGGACAGGGAATGAAAAACTGTTTTTT.

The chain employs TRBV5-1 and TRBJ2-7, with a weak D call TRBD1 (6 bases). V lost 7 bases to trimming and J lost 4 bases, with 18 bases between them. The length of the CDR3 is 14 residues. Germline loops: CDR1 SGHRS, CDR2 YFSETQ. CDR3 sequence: CASGPMWGQYEQYF. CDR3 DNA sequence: TGCGCCAGCGGACCGATGTGGGGGCAATACGAGCAGTACTTC.

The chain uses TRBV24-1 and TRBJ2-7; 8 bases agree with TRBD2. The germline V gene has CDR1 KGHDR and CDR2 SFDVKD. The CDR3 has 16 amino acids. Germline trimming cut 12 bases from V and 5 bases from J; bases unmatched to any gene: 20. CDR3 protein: CALARDTKAGVHEQYF. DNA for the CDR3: TGTGCCCTAGCCCGGGACACTAAAGCGGGAGTCCACGAGCAGTACTTC.

The chain's CDR3 is CASRTTGGEAFF. CDR3 nucleotide sequence: TGTGCCAGCAGAACGACAGGGGGGGAAGCTTTCTTT. The chain combines TRBV6-4 with TRBJ1-1; 9 nucleotides align to TRBD1. V shed 6 bases and J 8 bases; nucleotides not matched to a gene: 4. The CDR3 length is 12 residues. The germline CDR1 and CDR2 sequences are MRHNA and SNTAGT.

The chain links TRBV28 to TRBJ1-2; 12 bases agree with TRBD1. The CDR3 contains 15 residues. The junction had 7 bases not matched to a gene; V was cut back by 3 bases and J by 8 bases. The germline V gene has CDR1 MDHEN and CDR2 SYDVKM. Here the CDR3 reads CASSFRDRGQRGYTF. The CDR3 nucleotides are TGTGCCAGCAGTTTTAGGGACAGGGGGCAAAGAGGCTACACCTTC.

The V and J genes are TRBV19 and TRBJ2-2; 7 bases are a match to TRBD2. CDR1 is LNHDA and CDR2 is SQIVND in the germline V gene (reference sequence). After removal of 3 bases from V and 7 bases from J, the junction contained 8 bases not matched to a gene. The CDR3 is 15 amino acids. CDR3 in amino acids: CASSIGQGGVGELFF. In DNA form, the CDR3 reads TGTGCCAGTAGTATCGGGCAGGGAGGGGTCGGGGAGCTGTTTTTT.